Each of the 9 T cell receptor beta chains below was sequenced from the same sample in a study of shared clonotypes between healthy human individuals. Measured with immunoSEQ multiplex PCR; TCRdb has only the in-frame clones, and not every one. In the table there are hundreds of thousands of clones, approximately 96% of which are singletons. Only CD45RO-negative cells positively selected for CCR7 counted as naive CD8 cells, so terminally differentiated effector memory CD45RA+ cells were excluded. Sequences were obtained from naive CD8+ T cells sorted from blood. These TCRs come from a woman under 40 in good health.

This clone occurred a few times. Within the sample, other DNA sequences also encode this same CDR3. The rearrangement links TRBV11-2 to TRBJ2-7; D not certain. This CDR3 has 11 amino acids. CDR1 and CDR2 (germline): SGHAT, FQNNGV. Trimming took 2 bases from V and 2 from J, leaving 1 base between them. The CDR3 DNA is TGTGCCAGCAGCTTAACCTACGAGCAGTACTTC. Its protein product is CASSLTYEQYF.

The V call is TRBV28, the J call TRBJ2-7; 7 nucleotides match TRBD1. This CDR3 is 15 amino acids long. Germline V gene sequence: CDR1 MDHEN, CDR2 SYDVKM. Losses at the gene ends were 6 bases for V and 2 bases for J; bases not matched to a gene: 10. Written as DNA, the CDR3 is TGTGCCAGCAGCATCCAGGGACAGAATACCTACGAGCAGTACTTC. Encoded protein: CASSIQGQNTYEQYF.

The chain joins TRBV19 to TRBJ2-5; TRBD1 matches 7 bases. Germline CDR1 is LNHDA and CDR2 is SQIVND (reference sequence). The CDR3 loop spans 13 amino acids. After removal of 5 bases from V and 5 bases from J, the junction contained 5 bases not matched to a gene. The CDR3 here is CASSWDSRETQYF. The CDR3 nucleotides are TGTGCCAGTAGTTGGGACAGTAGGGAGACCCAGTACTTC.

This chain uses TRBV28 with TRBJ2-7, with 9 bases aligning to TRBD1. Trimming at V came to 2 bases and at J to 3 bases, leaving 8 bases not matched to a gene. Germline V lookup: CDR1 MDHEN, CDR2 SYDVKM. The CDR3 spans 16 residues. CDR3 sequence reads: CASSLLRDRAYYEQYF. The CDR3 DNA is TGTGCCAGCAGTTTACTCAGGGACAGGGCCTACTACGAGCAGTACTTC. Looking up the rest from reference TRBV28 and TRBJ2-7 gives the full variable domain: DVKVTQSSRYLVKRTGEKVFLECVQDMDHENMFWYRQDPGLGLRLIYFSYDVKMKEKGDIPEGYSVSREKKERFSLILESASTNQTSMYLCASSLLRDRAYYEQYFGPGTRLTVT.

The chain couples TRBV27 to TRBJ2-7, with TRBD2 matching over 7 bases. The CDR3 consists of 11 residues. Germline CDR1 reads MNHEY; CDR2 reads SMNVEV (reference sequence). CDR3 nucleotide sequence: TGTTCTGTAATGGGCGGGAGCGAGCAGTACTTC. Its translation is CSVMGGSEQYF.

This clone was observed a single time. This sequence joins TRBV7-7 and TRBJ2-6, with D uncertain. The CDR3 loop spans 16 amino acids. The germline gives CDR1 SSHAT, CDR2 FNYEAQ (reference sequence). V lost 5 bases and J lost 0, with 11 bases in between. The CDR3 reads CASSVDGDSGANVLTF. CDR3 nucleotides: TGTGCCAGCAGCGTGGACGGAGACTCTGGGGCCAACGTCCTGACTTTC.

The chain employs TRBV6-1 and TRBJ1-1; D is possibly TRBD1 (5 bases). Between the trimmed V and J ends, which lost 4 bases and 1 base, there was a span of 10 bases. CDR1 and CDR2 (germline): MNHNS, SASEGT. There are 14 residues in the CDR3. This CDR3 reads CASSGTGPNTEAFF. CDR3 sequence (DNA): TGTGCCAGCAGTGGGACGGGACCGAACACTGAAGCTTTCTTT.

Only one count was recorded for this clone. V gene TRBV28 combines with J gene TRBJ1-2, with TRBD1 matching over 7 bases. The CDR3 spans 13 residues. Germline-derived CDR1 and CDR2 are MDHEN and SYDVKM. The ends lost 5 bases at V and 4 bases at J; junction bases unmatched: 4. The CDR3 here is CASSDTGVYGYTF. In DNA, the CDR3 is TGTGCCAGCAGTGACACAGGGGTCTATGGCTACACCTTC.

The chain joins TRBV6-1 to TRBJ2-3, with 8 bases matching TRBD2. In germline, CDR1 is MNHNS, CDR2 SASEGT. V dropped 3 bases and J dropped 2; count of bases not matched to a gene: 10. The CDR3 contains 17 residues. The CDR3 loop reads CASSDQGLDKITDTQYF. In DNA, the CDR3 is TGTGCCAGCAGTGATCAGGGACTAGACAAGATCACAGATACGCAGTATTTT.